The 8 T cell receptor beta chains listed next were all sequenced from one sample in a study of cytomegalovirus exposure and HLA in healthy donors. Primers: 60 Vbeta forward and 13 Jbeta reverse. The table came from immunoSEQ multiplex PCR; TCRdb's copy has only in-frame clones and leaves some out. The repertoire has about 100,000 clones, roughly 79% of them found once; the top ten carry 5% to 6.5%. The sample comprised PBMCs. The receptors here all came from a man in his sixties in good health and CMV-seropositive.

This sequence joins TRBV4-1 and TRBJ2-5, with 10 nucleotides matching TRBD2. The J segment lost 3 bases and the V segment lost 1 base, leaving 2 bases of the junction unmatched. This CDR3 spans 15 amino acids. Germline V gene lookup returns CDR1 MGHRA and CDR2 YSYEKL. CDR3 nucleotide sequence: TGCGCCAGCAGCCAAGTCACTAGCGGGGAAGAGACCCAGTACTTC. It yields the protein CASSQVTSGEETQYF.

The chain has TRBV27 and TRBJ1-1; TRBD1 is a possible D gene (5 bases). Trimming pared 0 bases from V and 0 bases from J, leaving 8 bases between. Germline loops: CDR1 MNHEY, CDR2 SMNVEV (reference sequence). The CDR3 is 15 amino acids. CDR3 residues: CASSLSAGMNTEAFF. The CDR3 DNA follows: TGTGCCAGCAGTTTATCCGCAGGGATGAACACTGAAGCTTTCTTT.

V is TRBV10-3 and J is TRBJ1-3, with D unresolved. The germline V gene has CDR1 ENHRY and CDR2 SYGVKD. The CDR3 sequence is 16 residues long. Trimming shortened V by 4 bases and J by 0 bases, and 13 bases separated the two germline ends. The CDR3 sequence: CAISVEAADSGNTIYF. The CDR3 bases are TGTGCCATCAGTGTTGAGGCAGCGGACTCTGGAAACACCATATATTTT.

V gene TRBV7-6 combines with J gene TRBJ1-2, with 11 positions matching TRBD1. This CDR3 is built from 15 residues. V shed 4 bases, J shed 5 bases, and the junction held 6 bases outside the gene matches. Germline CDR1 SGHVS, CDR2 FNYEAQ. In DNA form, the CDR3 reads TGTGCCAGCAGCTCCGGGACAGGGGGAGCTTATGGCTACACCTTC. Translation gives CASSSGTGGAYGYTF.

The chain employs TRBV29-1 and TRBJ2-2; D is undetermined. The length of the CDR3 is 13 residues. Trimming shortened V by 0 bases and J by 6 bases, and 8 bases separated the two germline ends. Per germline, CDR1 SQVTM and CDR2 ANQGSEA. This CDR3 reads CSVEDTGPGELFF. CDR3 nucleotide sequence: TGCAGCGTTGAAGATACTGGGCCCGGGGAGCTGTTTTTT.

The rearrangement uses TRBV11-2 and TRBJ2-4, with 7 bases lining up with TRBD1. The CDR3 is 15 residues long. Germline values: CDR1 SGHAT, CDR2 FQNNGV. V trimming: 1 base; J trimming: 3 bases; junction bases outside the gene matches: 3. The CDR3 sequence: CASSLVQGYKNIQYF. The CDR3, as DNA: TGTGCCAGCAGCTTAGTACAGGGGTACAAAAACATTCAGTACTTC.

The genes are TRBV5-1 and TRBJ2-3; 9 bases agree with TRBD1. Germline V lookup: CDR1 SGHRS, CDR2 YFSETQ. The junction had 6 bases not matched to a gene; V was cut back by 3 bases and J by 4 bases. The CDR3 runs 15 residues. The CDR3 spells CASSSLTGGADTQYF. In DNA form, the CDR3 reads TGCGCCAGCAGCTCCCTTACAGGGGGCGCAGATACGCAGTATTTT.

CDR3 sequence: CASSQDVDSETQYF. CDR3 DNA sequence: TGTGCCAGCAGCCAAGATGTAGATTCCGAGACCCAGTACTTC. The chain couples TRBV4-2 to TRBJ2-5, with no clear D. Trimming removed 0 bases at V and 5 bases at J, with 10 bases between. Germline CDR1 LGHNA, CDR2 YNFKEQ. The CDR3 runs 14 residues.